This T cell receptor (beta chain) was identified in a study of blood T cell repertoires in COVID-19. The J segment lost 10 bases and the V segment lost 3 bases, leaving 12 bases of the junction unmatched. The CDR3 covers 15 residues. Germline CDR1 and CDR2: SGHKS and YYEKEE (reference sequence). Ages ranged from about 18 to 100 years, with residence in about 24 US areas. Each recovered donor of Cohort 3 presented with two negative PCRs, clearance, or symptom resolution. Produced via immunoSEQ multiplex PCR; TCRdb's table is partial and in-frame only. This table has around 230,000 clones, 88% appearing once.

Sequenced: PBMCs or T cells enriched from blood (not recorded which). This chain links TRBV5-5 with TRBJ1-1; 10 bases are a match to TRBD1. The clonotype originates from a young woman who had recovered from COVID-19. CDR3 sequence: CASSYQTGGESGAFF. The CDR3 DNA is TGTGCCAGCAGCTATCAGACAGGGGGCGAATCAGGAGCTTTCTTT. The full variable domain, rest sourced from reference TRBV5-5 and TRBJ1-1, is DAGVTQSPTHLIKTRGQQVTLRCSPISGHKSVSWYQQVLGQGPQFIFQYYEKEERGRGNFPDRFSARQFPNYSSELNVNALLLGDSALYLCASSYQTGGESGAFFGQGTRLTVV.